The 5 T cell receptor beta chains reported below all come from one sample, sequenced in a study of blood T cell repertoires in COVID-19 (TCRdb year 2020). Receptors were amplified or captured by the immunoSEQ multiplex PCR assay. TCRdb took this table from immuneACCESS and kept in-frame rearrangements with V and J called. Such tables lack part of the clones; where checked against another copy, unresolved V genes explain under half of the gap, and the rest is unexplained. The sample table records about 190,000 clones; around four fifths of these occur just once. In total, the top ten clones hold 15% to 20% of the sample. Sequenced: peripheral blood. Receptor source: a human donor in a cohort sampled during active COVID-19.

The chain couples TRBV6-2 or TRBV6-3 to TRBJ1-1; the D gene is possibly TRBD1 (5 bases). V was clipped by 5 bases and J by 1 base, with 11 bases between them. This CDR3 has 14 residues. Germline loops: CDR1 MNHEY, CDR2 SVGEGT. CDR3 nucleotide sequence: TGTGCCAGCAGTCTAGACAGACGGAACACTGAAGCTTTCTTT. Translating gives CASSLDRRNTEAFF.

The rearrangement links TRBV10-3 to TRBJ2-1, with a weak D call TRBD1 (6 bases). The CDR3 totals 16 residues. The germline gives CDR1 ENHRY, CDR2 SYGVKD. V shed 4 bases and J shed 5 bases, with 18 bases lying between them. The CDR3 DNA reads TGTGCCATCAGTGCCAACTGGGGACAAACCGACAATGAGCAGTTCTTC. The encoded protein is CAISANWGQTDNEQFF.

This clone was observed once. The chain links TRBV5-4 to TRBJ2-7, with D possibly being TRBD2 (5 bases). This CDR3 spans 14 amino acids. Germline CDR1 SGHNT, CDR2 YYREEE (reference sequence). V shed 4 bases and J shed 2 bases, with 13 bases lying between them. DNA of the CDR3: TGTGCCAGCAGCGTACTTAGCGCGACCTACGAGCAGTACTTC. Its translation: CASSVLSATYEQYF.

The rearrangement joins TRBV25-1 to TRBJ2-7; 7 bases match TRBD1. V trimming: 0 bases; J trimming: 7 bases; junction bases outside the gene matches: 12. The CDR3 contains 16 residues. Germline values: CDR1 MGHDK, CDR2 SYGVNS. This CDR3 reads CASSEYGSGTDREQYF. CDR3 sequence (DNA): TGTGCCAGCAGTGAATACGGGTCCGGGACAGATAGAGAGCAGTACTTC.

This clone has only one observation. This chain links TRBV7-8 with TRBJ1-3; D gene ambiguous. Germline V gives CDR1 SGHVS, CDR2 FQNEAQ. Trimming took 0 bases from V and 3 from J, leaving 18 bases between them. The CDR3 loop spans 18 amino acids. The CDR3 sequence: CASSLASVNPLFGNTIYF. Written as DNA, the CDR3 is TGTGCCAGCAGCTTAGCGTCGGTTAACCCCCTTTTTGGAAACACCATATATTTT.